Presented here are 12 T cell receptor beta chains from one specimen sequenced in a study of T cell responses to AZD1222 COVID-19 vaccine. Here immunoSEQ multiplex PCR was the method, and the copy in TCRdb shows in-frame clones only, minus some. Here the sample spans 110,000 to 150,000 clones, around nine tenths being singletons. The specimen was peripheral blood, collected on day 0 of AZD1222 vaccination. The receptor source for this set is an adult in good health.

The CDR3, as DNA: TGTGCCACCAATCAGCCCCAGCATTTT. As protein: CATNQPQHF. The chain has TRBV2 and TRBJ1-5; the D is unclear. Per the germline V gene, CDR1 is SNHLY and CDR2 is FYNNEI. The CDR3 covers 9 residues. Trimming removed 10 bases at V and 3 bases at J, with 1 base between.

The rearrangement links TRBV24-1 to TRBJ2-3; TRBD1 matches at 10 bases. The V and J ends lost 0 bases and 7 bases, in that order; junction bases with no gene match: 6. CDR1 KGHDR and CDR2 SFDVKD come from the germline V gene. This CDR3 region has 16 residues. CDR3 bases: TGTGCCACCAGTGATTTGGGGGGGACAGGGGCCAATACGCAGTATTTT. Translation gives CATSDLGGTGANTQYF.

CDR3 region: CASSVVWGGLADVEQFF. As DNA, the CDR3 is TGTGCCAGCAGCGTAGTTTGGGGGGGACTAGCGGATGTAGAGCAGTTCTTC. The rearrangement uses TRBV9 and TRBJ2-1; 11 positions agree with TRBD2. Germline V gene data show CDR1 as SGDLS and CDR2 as YYNGEE. The trim removed 0 bases at V and 10 bases at J, leaving 12 bases unmatched. This CDR3 has 17 amino acids.

Note on this clone: An end of the junction differs from the germline gene, which may be a read error. The chain has TRBV3-1 (or the pseudogene TRBV3-2) and TRBJ1-6, with 12 bases matching TRBD1. The CDR3 spans 18 residues. The germline V gene encodes CDR1 LGHDT and CDR2 YNNKEL (reference sequence). In DNA, the CDR3 is TGTGCCAGCACCCAATGGGACAGGGGGCGACTAGGTGATTCACCCCTCCACTTT. Protein: CASTQWDRGRLGDSPLHF.

The V call is TRBV5-5, the J call TRBJ1-2; 9 nucleotides align to TRBD1. Trimming cost V 5 bases and J 8 bases; bases outside gene matches: 7. The germline V gene encodes CDR1 SGHKS and CDR2 YYEKEE (reference sequence). The CDR3 is 13 amino acids. The CDR3 DNA reads TGTGCCAGCAGACGGGAGGACAGGGGAGGCTACACCTTC. Its translation is CASRREDRGGYTF.

The chain couples TRBV24-1 to TRBJ1-2; 9 bases line up with TRBD1. CDR1 KGHDR and CDR2 SFDVKD come from the germline V gene. The CDR3 runs to 16 residues. V dropped 1 base and J dropped 3; count of bases not matched to a gene: 5. CDR3 bases: TGTGCCACCAGTGATTTCGGAACAGGGGGCGACTATGGCTACACCTTC. Its protein product is CATSDFGTGGDYGYTF.

The rearrangement joins TRBV19 to TRBJ2-3, with no clear D. The germline CDR1 and CDR2 sequences are LNHDA and SQIVND (reference sequence). Trimming removed 4 bases from V and 6 bases from J, with 14 bases in between. This CDR3 comprises 14 residues. The CDR3 spells CASSRVGKGDTQYF. CDR3 in DNA: TGTGCCAGTAGTAGGGTTGGAAAGGGCGATACGCAGTATTTT.

This clone was seen a few times. This specimen includes other DNA sequences encoding the same CDR3. The rearrangement links TRBV18 to TRBJ1-6, with no clear D. V lost 4 bases and J 4 bases, leaving 11 bases between the germline ends. The CDR3 runs 15 residues. Germline lookup yields CDR1 KGHSH and CDR2 LQKENI. CDR3 bases: TGTGCCAGCTCACGCGATTCAAGTTATAATTCACCCCTCCACTTT. Its translation is CASSRDSSYNSPLHF.

The rearrangement uses TRBV3-1 (or the pseudogene TRBV3-2) and TRBJ2-1, with D hard to call. CDR3 length: 14 amino acids. Germline V gene data show CDR1 as LGHDT and CDR2 as YNNKEL (reference sequence). The ends were cut back, 4 bases at V and 7 bases at J, with 14 bases in the middle. CDR3 loop: CASSPRLGWNEQFF. In DNA, the CDR3 is TGTGCCAGCAGCCCTCGACTGGGGTGGAATGAGCAGTTCTTC.

The chain recombines TRBV6-5 with TRBJ2-2; D possibly corresponds to TRBD1 (6 bases). The CDR3 is 13 residues long. Deletions cut 9 bases from V and 7 bases from J, with 15 bases between. From germline, CDR1 is MNHEY and CDR2 SVGAGI. CDR3: CARHREYGGELFF. CDR3 bases: TGTGCCAGACACAGGGAATATGGCGGGGAGCTGTTTTTT.

The chain combines TRBV6-5 with TRBJ2-4, with 8 bases that match TRBD1. Germline CDR1 and CDR2: MNHEY and SVGAGI. J lost 2 bases, V lost 2 bases, and 5 bases had no gene match. CDR3 length: 16 residues. The CDR3 spells CASSYGQGETKNIQYF. The CDR3 DNA reads as TGTGCCAGCAGTTACGGACAGGGAGAAACCAAAAACATTCAGTACTTC.

The chain has TRBV6-5 and TRBJ2-7, with 8 bases matching TRBD1. Trimming removed 6 bases from V and 0 bases from J; junction bases left unmatched: 4. The CDR3 is 14 amino acids. CDR1 is MNHEY, CDR2 SVGAGI, per germline. For the CDR3, the DNA is TGTGCCAGCAGCGACAGGGGAAGCTCCTACGAGCAGTACTTC. Encoded protein: CASSDRGSSYEQYF.